Below, one T cell receptor (beta chain) is given with its context. The entry originates in a study of shared clonotypes between healthy human individuals. The table came from immunoSEQ multiplex PCR; TCRdb's copy has only in-frame clones and leaves some out. Here the sample spans 75,000 to 100,000 clones, approximately 44% being singletons. Germline lookup yields CDR1 LNHDA and CDR2 SQIVND (reference sequence). The CDR3 has 13 amino acids. V dropped 3 bases and J dropped 7 bases, with 10 bases sitting between them. The specimen was PBMCs. The chain links TRBV19 to TRBJ1-5; D is unclear. The sequence derives from a woman aged 40 to 50 in good health. Some clones in this sample may be carry-over from other donors' samples. The CDR3 nucleotides are TGTGCCAGTAGTATCGAGAGGAAACAGCCCCAGCATTTT. It specifies CASSIERKQPQHF.